This TCR beta chain was found in a study of cytomegalovirus exposure and HLA in healthy donors. Looking at the study overall: The roughly 120 million unique TCR beta sequences, from some 170 million T cells, were found by an earlier analysis. Genetic ancestry analysis placed around 76% of the 398 donors that were genotyped in the Caucasian-associated cluster. Study outcomes and limitations: Trimming of TCR beta V- and J-genes showed a link, identified in a later analysis, to a missense DCLRE1C variant. A list of approximately 150 TCR beta chains associated with cytomegalovirus was given.

V lost 7 bases and J lost 6; bases outside the gene matches: 4. CDR1 is MGHDK, CDR2 SYGVNS, per germline. There are 13 residues in the CDR3. As for this clone: The antigen remains undetermined.

PCR involved 60 Vbeta and 13 Jbeta primers. Clones were sequenced by immunoSEQ multiplex PCR, and TCRdb holds only the in-frame ones, with some missing. The profile shows over 100,000 clones, around 83% of them singletons. J is TRBJ1-5 and V is TRBV25-1; 9 bases are a match to TRBD1. The sequencing input was PBMCs. The sequence was collected from a man in his thirties or forties in good health and CMV-seropositive. The CDR3 spells CASKGTGSQPQHF. In nucleotides, the CDR3 is TGTGCCAGCAAAGGGACAGGGAGTCAGCCCCAGCATTTT.